A selection of T cell receptor beta chains follows, all from one sample in a study of blood T cell repertoires in COVID-19. Repertoires were generated with immunoSEQ multiplex PCR, while TCRdb's copy carries only in-frame clones and drops some. The sample gives approximately 300,000 clones, 89% of which show up once; roughly 6.5% is in the top ten. Sequencing was performed on peripheral blood. These receptors came from a man between 18 and 35 years old who had recovered from COVID-19. Each CDR3 is given with its conserved first and last residue. The D gene is left open where the match is weak. Clone size, where shown, is once, few, many, or a class for clones that have expanded.

v_gene	j_gene	abundance	d_gene	CDR3aa	CDR3nt
TRBV2	TRBJ1-1	.	.	CASSVTGEAFF	TGTGCCAGCAGCGTGACAGGTGAAGCTTTCTTT
TRBV18	TRBJ1-1	.	.	CASSPRAGLDTEAFF	TGTGCCAGCTCACCCAGGGCGGGACTGGACACTGAAGCTTTCTTT
TRBV6-2/TRBV6-3	TRBJ1-5	.	TRBD1	CASSSLQGAGNQPQHF	TGTGCCAGCAGTTCGCTCCAGGGGGCTGGCAATCAGCCCCAGCATTTT
TRBV5-1	TRBJ2-2	.	.	CASSLGDSTGELFF	TGCGCCAGCAGCTTGGGAGACTCCACCGGGGAGCTGTTTTTT
TRBV7-2	TRBJ2-2	.	TRBD2	CASTSGMNTGELFF	TGTGCCAGCACTAGCGGGATGAACACCGGGGAGCTGTTTTTT
TRBV5-1	TRBJ2-3	.	TRBD2	CASSSTGGPGDTQYF	TGCGCCAGCAGTTCTACGGGAGGGCCGGGCGATACGCAGTATTTT
TRBV18	TRBJ2-7	.	.	CASSRPDNYEQYF	TGTGCCAGCTCACGACCGGACAACTACGAGCAGTACTTC
TRBV19	TRBJ2-1	.	.	CASSIRGGKGSYNEQFF	TGTGCCAGTAGTATCCGAGGGGGAAAAGGCTCCTACAATGAGCAGTTCTTC
TRBV9	TRBJ2-7	.	.	CASSASTDSPYEQYF	TGTGCCAGCAGCGCCTCCACGGACAGTCCCTACGAGCAGTACTTC
TRBV7-3	TRBJ2-1	once	TRBD2	CASSLSLAGGYNEQFF	TGTGCCAGCAGCTTATCTCTAGCGGGGGGGTACAATGAGCAGTTCTTC
TRBV29-1	TRBJ2-2	.	.	CSVDPGDTGELFF	TGCAGCGTTGACCCAGGGGACACCGGGGAGCTGTTTTTT
TRBV6-5	TRBJ2-1	.	.	CASRGGARDNEQFF	TGTGCCAGCAGGGGGGGGGCTCGGGATAATGAGCAGTTCTTC
TRBV10-3	TRBJ1-2	.	TRBD1	CAISLDREGDGYTF	TGTGCCATCAGCCTCGACAGGGAAGGGGATGGCTACACCTTC
TRBV10-2	TRBJ1-3	.	.	CASSAGYSGNTIYF	TGCGCCAGCAGCGCAGGGTACTCTGGAAACACCATATATTTT
TRBV10-3	TRBJ2-5	.	TRBD2	CAIAPVSGAQETQYF	TGTGCCATAGCCCCAGTGAGCGGGGCACAAGAGACCCAGTACTTC
TRBV24-1	TRBJ2-3	.	.	CATSAGHQGSTDTQYF	TGTGCCACCAGTGCAGGCCATCAGGGAAGCACAGATACGCAGTATTTT
TRBV19	TRBJ1-5	.	TRBD1	CASSAGQGAYSNQPQHF	TGTGCCAGTAGCGCGGGACAGGGGGCCTATAGCAATCAGCCCCAGCATTTT
TRBV5-1	TRBJ2-7	.	TRBD2	CASSLGSGAVEQYF	TGCGCCAGCAGCTTGGGTAGCGGGGCGGTCGAGCAGTACTTC
TRBV5-6	TRBJ2-1	.	.	CASSPWALGEQFF	TGTGCCAGCAGTCCTTGGGCCTTGGGTGAGCAGTTCTTC
TRBV18	TRBJ1-3	few	.	CASSPPGQSIGNTIYF	TGTGCCAGCTCACCGCCGGGACAAAGTATCGGAAACACCATATATTTT
TRBV11-2	TRBJ2-2	few	.	CASSFSTGELFF	TGTGCCAGCAGCTTCTCCACCGGGGAGCTGTTTTTT
TRBV6-2/TRBV6-3	TRBJ1-2	.	TRBD1	CASSYGRLRTGRSGYTF	TGTGCCAGCAGTTACGGACGACTGAGGACAGGGAGGAGTGGCTACACCTTC
TRBV25-1	TRBJ2-2	.	.	CASSVIAAGTGELFF	TGTGCCAGCAGCGTTATCGCCGCGGGCACCGGGGAGCTGTTTTTT
TRBV27	TRBJ2-3	.	.	CASSYSGGYTQYF	TGTGCCAGCAGTTACTCGGGGGGCTATACGCAGTATTTT